The T cell receptor (beta chain) under discussion was sequenced for a study of CD8+ T cells in alopecia areata (dated by TCRdb to 2016 to 2019). General notes on the study: Skin from C3H/HeJ donors aged roughly 6-12 months with spontaneous alopecia was grafted onto female C3H/HeJ recipients aged roughly 6-10 weeks. Human TCRbeta sequencing covered scalp tissue and sorted CD4+ and CD8+ peripheral blood T cells from patchy and totalis/universalis alopecia areata patients and healthy controls. TCRbeta CDR3 regions were amplified by immunoSEQ multiplex PCR with 35 Vbeta forward and 13 Jbeta reverse primers. To study T cell clonal expansion in alopecia areata, the researchers applied high-throughput TCRbeta sequencing to both the C3H/HeJ mouse model and human patients. RNA was obtained with the PAXgene miRNA kit for fixed scalp, the miRNeasy kit for PBMCs, and the RNeasy kit for mouse skin. Scalp clonality was compared among normal scalp (n=4), patchy alopecia areata scalp (n=8), and alopecia totalis/universalis scalp (n=8). Study-level results and caveats: Lesional scalp, especially in alopecia totalis/universalis, showed higher clonality and more expanded CD8+ clones than normal scalp, suggesting antigenic drive. Scalp TCR repertoire analysis is complicated because resident alphabeta T cells in normal human skin are also sequenced, whereas mouse skin is dominated by gammadelta T cells. TCR sequences shared between patients were less clear than in mice, possibly partly because of HLA diversity in the patient population.

This clone was picked up a small number of times. Its antigen remains undetermined. Gene names, together with germline sequences, are murine for this receptor. The read finishes 3 residues shy of the CDR3 end, and the germline J gene is used to complete it. Pooled mouse cutaneous lymph node cells were stained for CD4, CD8alpha, NKG2D, NKG2ACE and other markers, then sorted on a BD Influx. Receptor libraries were prepared by the immunoSEQ multiplex PCR assay. RNA was extracted from all samples and reverse transcribed into cDNA, which served as template for TCR sequencing. First-strand cDNA was synthesized using SuperScript III with a 2:1 mix of oligo-dT and random hexamers. A synthetic immune receptor repertoire was used to assess amplification bias, and residual bias was removed computationally. Libraries were sequenced on Illumina HiSeq using 60 bp reads that covered the CDR3 and were read from J toward V. The paper's processing steps were these. Raw reads were preprocessed for error removal, and CDR3 was defined according to IMGT conventions as running from the conserved cysteine to phenylalanine. Clonality was calculated as 1 minus Shannon entropy normalized by log2 of the number of productive unique TCRs. Whether scalp clones were CD4 or CD8 was inferred by matching scalp TCRbeta sequences against CD4 and CD8 repertoires sorted from blood. As stored in TCRdb, this immuneACCESS dataset retains in-frame rearrangements with V and J assigned. A fraction of the clones does not appear; measured against another copy, unresolved V genes explain less than half of the discrepancy, and the remainder lacks a known reason. Clonal size and the V and J genes are those of that table, whereas D and trimming came from the DNA. For this sample the table reports about 270,000 clones, with no clone seen just once. The ten largest clones represent approximately 1.2% of the sample.

The junction carries 11 bases between V and J, which are trimmed by 5 bases and 5 bases respectively. Based on the germline V gene, the CDR1 and CDR2 sequences are NSHNY and SYGAGN. Including the terminal cysteine and phenylalanine, the CDR3 comprises 14 residues. Of the CDR3's DNA, 33 bases were read; they are in frame from base 1. The TCR sequence derives from a C3H/HeJ mouse with alopecia areata. For this strain, the MHC haplotype is H2-k. The sequenced material came from CD4+ T cells sorted from a lymph node. Here the chain combines TRBV13-1 and TRBJ1-6; the D gene is perhaps TRBD1, from 6 matching bases. TRBJ1-6 is marked as an open reading frame, function uncertain. The covered CDR3 bases are TGTGCCAGCAGAAACGGACAGAATAATTCGCCC. It codes for CASRNGQNNSP. The full CDR3 sequence reads CASRNGQNNSPLYF.